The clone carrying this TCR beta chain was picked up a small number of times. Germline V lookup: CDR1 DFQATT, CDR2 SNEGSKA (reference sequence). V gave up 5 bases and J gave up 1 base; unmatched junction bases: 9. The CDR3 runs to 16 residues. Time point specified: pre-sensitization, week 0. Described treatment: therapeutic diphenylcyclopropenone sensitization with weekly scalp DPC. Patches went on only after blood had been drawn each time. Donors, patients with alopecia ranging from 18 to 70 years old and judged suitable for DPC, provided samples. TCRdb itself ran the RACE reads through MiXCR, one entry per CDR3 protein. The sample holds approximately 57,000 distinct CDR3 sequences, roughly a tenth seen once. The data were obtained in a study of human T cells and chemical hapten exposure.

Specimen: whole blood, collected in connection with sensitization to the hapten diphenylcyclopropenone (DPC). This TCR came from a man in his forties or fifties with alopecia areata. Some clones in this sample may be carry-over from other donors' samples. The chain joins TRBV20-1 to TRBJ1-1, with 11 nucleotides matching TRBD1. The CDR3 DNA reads TGCAGTGCTCAGCTTCAGGGACAGGGGGGGAACACTGAAGCTTTCTTT. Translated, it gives CSAQLQGQGGNTEAFF.